This T cell receptor (beta chain) was profiled in a study of blood T cell repertoires in COVID-19. The wider study: Collection of acute and convalescent COVID-19 samples took place in the United States, Italy and Spain. PBMCs, B-cell-depleted T cells, or T cells provided the cDNA or gDNA that made up the material.

The authors' processing: Reference gene primers were amplified, and this amplification served to estimate nucleated cell counts. Clones were read by immunoSEQ multiplex PCR, and TCRdb kept only the in-frame ones, dropping some. V and J calls and clone size come straight from that table; D and trimming were deduced from the DNA. The sample lists just over 300,000 clones, roughly 90% seen once, with roughly 1.9% in the top ten. Seattle's cohort entered during active infection and was followed longitudinally. Sequenced sample: peripheral blood. The TCR comes from a woman aged 25 to 39 with COVID-19, enrolled during active disease.

This CDR3 reads CASSPAYEQYF. The CDR3 region has the DNA TGTGCCAGCAGCCCCGCCTACGAGCAGTACTTC. The chain links TRBV7-6 to TRBJ2-7; D not resolved. The CDR3 extends over 11 amino acids. V lost 5 bases to trimming and J lost 2 bases, with 4 bases between them. Germline CDR1 is SGHVS and CDR2 is FNYEAQ.